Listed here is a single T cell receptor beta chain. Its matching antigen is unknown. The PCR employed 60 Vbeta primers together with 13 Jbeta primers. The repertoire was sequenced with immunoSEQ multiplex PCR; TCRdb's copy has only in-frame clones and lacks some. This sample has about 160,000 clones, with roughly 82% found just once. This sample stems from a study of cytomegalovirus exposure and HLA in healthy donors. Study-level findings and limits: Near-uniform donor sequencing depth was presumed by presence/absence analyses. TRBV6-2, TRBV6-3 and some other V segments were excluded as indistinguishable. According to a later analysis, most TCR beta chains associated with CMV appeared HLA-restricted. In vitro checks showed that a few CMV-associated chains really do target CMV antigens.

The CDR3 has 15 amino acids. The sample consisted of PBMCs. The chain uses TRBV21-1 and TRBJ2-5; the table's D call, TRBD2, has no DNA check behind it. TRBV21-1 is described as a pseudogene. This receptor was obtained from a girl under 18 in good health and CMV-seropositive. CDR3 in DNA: TGTGCCAGCAGCACCAACTTCGGGGGGCGAGAGACCCAGTACTTC. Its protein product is CASSTNFGGRETQYF.